Sequencing of this T cell receptor beta chain was carried out in a study of blood T cells in healthy people across ages. Findings and limits, study-wide: Roughly linear declines in TCR beta diversity per million T cells occurred with age. Unsorted PBMC material precluded a definitive naive versus antigen-experienced comparison.

There are a few counts of this clonotype. Its antigen remains unidentified. A J-beta primer mix and a sample-barcoded 5' primer were used in a second PCR of roughly 6 to 11 cycles. TCRdb re-derived calls from the 5' RACE reads in MiXCR, one entry per CDR3 protein. The sample has 800,000 to 950,000 distinct CDR3 sequences; about 28% are singletons. The CDR3 runs 17 residues. The trim removed 0 bases at V and 7 bases at J, leaving 12 bases unmatched. Germline assignment: CDR1 MGHRA and CDR2 YSYEKL. Separately, the same data were catalogued under a study of T cells of mothers and their children.

V usage is TRBV4-1 and J usage is TRBJ2-3; 8 nucleotides line up with TRBD2. Material: blood. This TCR was recovered from a woman aged 40 to 49 in good health. The CDR3 coding sequence is TGCGCCAGCAGCCAAGATTACACGGGGGGGGTCACGAATACGCAGTATTTT. Encoded protein: CASSQDYTGGVTNTQYF.